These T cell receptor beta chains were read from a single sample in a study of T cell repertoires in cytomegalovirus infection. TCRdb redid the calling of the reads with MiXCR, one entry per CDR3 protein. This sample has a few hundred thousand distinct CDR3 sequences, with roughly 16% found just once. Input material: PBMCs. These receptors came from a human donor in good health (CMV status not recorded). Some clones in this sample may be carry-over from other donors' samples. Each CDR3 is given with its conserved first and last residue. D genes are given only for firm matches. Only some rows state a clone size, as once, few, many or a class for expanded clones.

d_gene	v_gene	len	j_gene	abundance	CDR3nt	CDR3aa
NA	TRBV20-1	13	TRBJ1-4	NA	TGCAGTGCTAGAGATTTGGGGAATGAAAAACTGTTTTTT	CSARDLGNEKLFF
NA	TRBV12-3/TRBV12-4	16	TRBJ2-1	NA	TGTGCCAGCATCTTAGAACCGGGGCCAACGGGGAATGAGCAGTTCTTC	CASILEPGPTGNEQFF
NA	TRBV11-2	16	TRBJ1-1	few	TGTGCCAGCAGCTTAGACCTTAGGGAGATGAACACTGAAGCTTTCTTT	CASSLDLREMNTEAFF
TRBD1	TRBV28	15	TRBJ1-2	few	TGTGCCAGCAGTCGCCGACAGGGCCTAGGGGAAGGCTACACCTTC	CASSRRQGLGEGYTF
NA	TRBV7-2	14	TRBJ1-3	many	TGTGCCAGCAGCTTAGCGACAGCTGGAAACACCATATATTTT	CASSLATAGNTIYF
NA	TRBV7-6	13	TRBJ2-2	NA	TGTGCCAGTTCCCTCTCGAGGGCCGGGGAGCTGTTTTTT	CASSLSRAGELFF
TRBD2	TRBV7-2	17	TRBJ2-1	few	TGTGCCAGCAGCTCCCCGGCGGTTAGCGGGGGGGGCAATGAGCAGTTCTTC	CASSSPAVSGGGNEQFF
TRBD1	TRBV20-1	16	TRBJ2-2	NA	TGCAGTGCTAGAGATTTACGGACAGGGAACACCGGGGAGCTGTTTTTT	CSARDLRTGNTGELFF
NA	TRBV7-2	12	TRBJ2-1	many	TGTGCCAGCAGGGGGGCCCCCCTAGAGCAGTTCTTC	CASRGAPLEQFF
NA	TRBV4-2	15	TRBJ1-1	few	TGTGCCAGCAGCCAAGAAGGGGGGGTAAACACTGAAGCTTTCTTT	CASSQEGGVNTEAFF
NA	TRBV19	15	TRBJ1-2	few	TGTGCCAGTAGTGCGTACAAGGGAAACGCCAATGGCTACACCTTC	CASSAYKGNANGYTF
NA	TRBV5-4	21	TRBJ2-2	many	TGTGCCAGCAGCTTGGTCGGGTCTGGGGCCTTGGAGGGTCGGAACACCGGGGAGCTGTTTTTT	CASSLVGSGALEGRNTGELFF
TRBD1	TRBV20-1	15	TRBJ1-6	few	TGCAGTGCAAGAGGGCAGACAGGGACCGTAGGACCCCTCCACTTT	CSARGQTGTVGPLHF
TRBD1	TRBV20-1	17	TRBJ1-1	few	TGCAGTGCTAGGACAGGGAGGGGGCATCGAATGAACACTGAAGCTTTCTTT	CSARTGRGHRMNTEAFF
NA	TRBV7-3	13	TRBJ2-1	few	TGTGCCAGCAGCTTAACAGATCGTCGCGAGCAGTTCTTC	CASSLTDRREQFF
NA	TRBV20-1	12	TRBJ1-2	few	TGCAGTGCTACCACAGGGAGTGGTGGCTACACCTTC	CSATTGSGGYTF
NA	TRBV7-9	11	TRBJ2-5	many	TGTGCCAGCACCTCAGCAGAGACCCAGTACTTC	CASTSAETQYF
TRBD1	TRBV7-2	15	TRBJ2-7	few	TGTGCCAGCAGCTTAGCGGCACAGGGGTCTTACGAGCAGTACTTC	CASSLAAQGSYEQYF